What follows are 14 T cell receptor beta chains derived from one specimen sequenced in a study of T cells in Graves' hyperthyroidism and ophthalmopathy. Authors of the study amplified TCR beta CDR3 regions from RNA transcripts. Researchers ran a first-round RT-PCR on the TCR CDR3 using the HTBI primer set. TCRdb recomputed calls from the multiplex PCR reads with MiXCR, one row per CDR3 protein. Of hundreds of thousands of distinct CDR3 sequences detected, 40% to 55% appear once; the ten largest clones hold 8.2%. The sequenced sample consisted of peripheral blood or thyroid tissue (not recorded which). The receptors derive from a woman younger than 35 with Graves' hyperthyroidism.

This clonotype was seen only a few times. Its ends do not fully match the called genes, so a read error is possible. The rearrangement uses TRBV4-1 and TRBJ2-5, with D perhaps given as TRBD1 or TRBD2 (5 bases each). The V gene's germline CDR1 is MGHRA and CDR2 YSYEKL. This CDR3 comprises 16 residues. The CDR3 coding sequence is TGTGCCAGCAGCCAAGATAGGGGCGGGTACAAAGAGACCCAGTACTTC. Its protein is CASSQDRGGYKETQYF.

The chain is built from TRBV10-3 and TRBJ1-2; D is undetermined. Looked up from germline, CDR1 is ENHRY and CDR2 is SYGVKD. This CDR3 contains 13 residues. Trimming took off 4 bases at V and 5 bases at J, with 11 bases between the two ends. The CDR3 sequence is CAISGTRAYGYTF. Here the CDR3 DNA reads TGTGCCATCAGTGGGACGAGAGCATATGGCTACACCTTC.

This clonotype was found many times. In nucleotides, the CDR3 is TGTGCCAGCACAGCGAGTGGGGAGGAGACCCAGTACTTC. It encodes CASTASGEETQYF. This chain uses TRBV6-5 with TRBJ2-5, with D possibly being TRBD2 (5 bases). CDR1 is MNHEY and CDR2 is SVGAGI in the germline V gene. The V end lost 7 bases, the J end lost 5 bases, and 14 bases lay between the germline ends. CDR3 length: 13 amino acids.

The chain has TRBV20-1 and TRBJ1-4; TRBD1 matches at 7 bases. Trimming took 1 base from V and 7 from J; bases not matched to a gene: 6. CDR3 length equals 14 residues. Looked up from germline, CDR1 is DFQATT and CDR2 is SNEGSKA (reference sequence). The CDR3 spells CSARGQGRGEKLFF. CDR3 nucleotide sequence: TGCAGTGCTAGAGGACAGGGTCGCGGTGAAAAACTGTTTTTT.

V gene TRBV10-3 combines with J gene TRBJ1-4; TRBD1 aligns across 10 bases. The CDR3 length is 16 residues. CDR1 is ENHRY and CDR2 is SYGVKD in the germline V gene. V was pared by 5 bases and J by 7 bases, with 10 bases of the junction left unmatched. The CDR3 reads CAISSRDRGVGEKLFF. CDR3 bases: TGTGCCATCAGTTCCCGGGACAGGGGAGTTGGTGAAAAACTGTTTTTT.

The CDR3, as DNA: TGCAGATCCGGGACGGAGGGCAATCAGCCCCAGCATTTT. The encoded protein is CRSGTEGNQPQHF. This rearrangement joins TRBV29-1 to TRBJ1-5; weak D call: TRBD1 (5 bases). Germline V gene lookup returns CDR1 SQVTM and CDR2 ANQGSEA. The length of the CDR3 is 13 residues.

As for this clonotype: As the CDR3 is not closed by the conserved phenylalanine or tryptophan, this likely results from a read error. No DNA is shown, since the ends of the CDR3 on it are uncertain; the CDR3 is the one TCRdb lists. The chain is built from TRBV9 and TRBJ1-1. The CDR3 has 9 amino acids, counting both end residues. Per germline, CDR1 SGDLS and CDR2 YYNGEE. CDR3 region: CASSVPTSC.

This clonotype has at least ten counts. The chain joins TRBV20-1 to TRBJ1-3; possibly TRBD1 for D (6 bases). Germline V lookup: CDR1 DFQATT, CDR2 SNEGSKA (reference sequence). The ends were cut back, 3 bases at V and 3 bases at J, with 12 bases in the middle. CDR3 length: 14 amino acids. The CDR3 DNA reads TGCAGTGCTAGCATAACAGGGTTTGGAAACACCATATATTTT. This sequence encodes CSASITGFGNTIYF.

CDR3 nucleotide sequence: TGTGCCAGCAGCCCCCTGGCGGCGCTTCGAGAGACCCAGTACTTC. This codes for CASSPLAALRETQYF. The genes are TRBV2 and TRBJ2-5, with unresolved D. The CDR3 is 15 amino acids. V lost 6 bases, J lost 4 bases, and 18 bases lay in between. Germline V CDR1 and CDR2: SNHLY, FYNNEI.

This clonotype was detected ten times or more. V gene TRBV10-3 combines with J gene TRBJ1-1; D remains unclear. The germline V and J ends were trimmed by 6 bases and 0 bases, with 5 bases remaining between them. The germline V gene has CDR1 ENHRY and CDR2 SYGVKD. This CDR3 has 12 residues. The CDR3 DNA reads as TGTGCCATCAGGGACGTGAACACTGAAGCTTTCTTT. It is translated as CAIRDVNTEAFF.

There are many counts of this clonotype. The CDR3 loop is CASSSPATGSGNTIYF. As DNA, the CDR3 is TGTGCCAGCAGCTCCCCCGCGACAGGCTCTGGAAACACCATATATTTT. The chain carries TRBV7-9 and TRBJ1-3, with D perhaps matching TRBD1 (6 bases). V lost 4 bases, J lost 0 bases, and 13 bases lay in between. The CDR3 spans 16 residues. From germline, CDR1 is SEHNR and CDR2 FQNEAQ (reference sequence).

The rearrangement uses TRBV12-3 or TRBV12-4 and TRBJ2-5, with D unclear. The CDR3 runs 11 residues. Trimming cost V 1 base and J 9 bases, with 6 bases left between them. The CDR3 protein is CASSLGVSQYF. The CDR3 DNA reads TGTGCCAGCAGTTTAGGGGTGTCCCAGTACTTC.

The chain links TRBV15 to TRBJ2-7; no firm D call. The germline V gene has CDR1 LNHNV and CDR2 YYDKDF (reference sequence). This CDR3 spans 13 amino acids. The ends were cut back, 1 base at V and 4 bases at J, with 8 bases in the middle. The CDR3 reads CATSRGARYEQYF. CDR3 nucleotides: TGTGCCACCAGCAGAGGCGCGCGGTACGAGCAGTACTTC.

The chain uses TRBV29-1 and TRBJ1-2; 7 bases are shared with TRBD1. The length of the CDR3 is 12 residues. Per the germline V gene, CDR1 is SQVTM and CDR2 is ANQGSEA. Unmatched junction bases numbered 4, after V lost 7 bases and J lost 2 bases. This chain's CDR3 is CSAVTGNYGYTF. The DNA of the CDR3 is TGCAGCGCGGTGACAGGGAACTATGGCTACACCTTC.